What follows is one T cell receptor (beta chain) and its context. Its cognate antigen is unknown. The source of the sample is a study of CD8 T cells in Susac syndrome. Findings of the study overall: That the number of individuals in its TCR sequencing and HLA analysis was relatively small was acknowledged by the study.

Each multiple sclerosis control was a treatment-naive patient with relapsing-remitting disease that was either stable or active. Germline loops: CDR1 SGDLS, CDR2 YYNGEE. V was shortened by 0 bases and J by 2 bases, with 10 bases between the two germline ends. This CDR3 is 15 amino acids long. Random hexamers served to reverse transcribe roughly 0.5 to 1 ug RNA. Coverage of TCR beta CDR3 amplification by immunoSEQ multiplex PCR extended to 54 Vbeta and 13 Jbeta. MiXCR, run by TCRdb on the immunoSEQ multiplex PCR reads, gives a single entry per CDR3 protein. The profile covers approximately 200,000 distinct CDR3 sequences, with around 93% appearing a single time and 0.082% taken by the ten largest.

Material for sequencing was CD4+ T cells from PBMCs. The rearrangement uses TRBV9 and TRBJ2-3; D not resolved. This clonotype originated in a human donor with multiple sclerosis. The CDR3 protein is CASSVVGSNTDTQYF. The CDR3 nucleotides are TGTGCCAGCAGCGTAGTGGGCAGCAACACAGATACGCAGTATTTT.